This T cell receptor beta chain was sequenced in a study of blood T cells in healthy people across ages. Around 9 milliliters of peripheral blood were drawn from each donor into EDTA-treated tubes. Germline loops: CDR1 MNHEY, CDR2 SMNVEV (reference sequence). Trimming took 5 bases from V and 2 from J, leaving 13 bases between them. There are 14 residues in the CDR3. A word on this clonotype: What it binds is unknown.

A sample-barcoded 5' primer and a J-beta primer mix were used in a second PCR of roughly 6 to 11 cycles. Every sample gave at least 2.5 million paired-end reads containing CDR3. TCRdb re-analysed the 5' RACE reads in MiXCR, keeping a single row per CDR3 protein. This repertoire shows hundreds of thousands of distinct CDR3 sequences, 45% to 70% found once; its top ten account for 20% to 30%. The study, taken as a whole, reports: Long-lived donors exceeded aged donors in naive CD4+ cells and diversity. Percentage of naive T cells showed a strong correlation with TCR beta diversity.

The TCR was taken from a man between 35 and 55 years old in good health. Input material: blood. The V gene is TRBV27, the J gene TRBJ2-7, with D perhaps TRBD1 or TRBD2 (6 bases each). The chain's CDR3 is CASSAGRGPYEQYF. CDR3 coding DNA: TGTGCCAGCAGTGCCGGCCGGGGGCCCTACGAGCAGTACTTC.